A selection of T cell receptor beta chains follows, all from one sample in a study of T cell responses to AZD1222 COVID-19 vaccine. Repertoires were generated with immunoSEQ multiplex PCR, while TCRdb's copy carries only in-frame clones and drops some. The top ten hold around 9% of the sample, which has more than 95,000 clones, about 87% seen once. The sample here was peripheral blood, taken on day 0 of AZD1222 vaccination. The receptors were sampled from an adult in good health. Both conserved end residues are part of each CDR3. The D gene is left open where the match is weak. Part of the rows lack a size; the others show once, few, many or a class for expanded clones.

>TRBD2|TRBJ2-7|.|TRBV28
CASSPVRSGGQNYEQYF
TGTGCCAGCAGTCCCGTGAGGAGCGGGGGGCAGAACTACGAGCAGTACTTC
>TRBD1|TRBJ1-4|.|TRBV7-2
CASSHSAGTGNEKLFF
TGTGCCAGCAGCCACTCCGCCGGGACAGGAAATGAAAAACTGTTTTTT
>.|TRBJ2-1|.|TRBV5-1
CASSQTNSERRQFF
TGCGCCAGCAGCCAGACCAATTCTGAAAGAAGGCAGTTCTTC
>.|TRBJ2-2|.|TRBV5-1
CASSLTVTAGELFF
TGCGCCAGCAGCTTGACAGTTACGGCCGGGGAGCTGTTTTTT
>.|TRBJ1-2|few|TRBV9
CASSVNDGYTF
TGTGCCAGCAGCGTAAACGATGGCTACACCTTC
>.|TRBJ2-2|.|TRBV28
CASSLTVQADTGELFF
TGTGCCAGCAGTTTAACCGTCCAGGCCGACACCGGGGAGCTGTTTTTT
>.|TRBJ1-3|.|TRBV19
CASTTAISGNTIYF
TGTGCCAGTACCACAGCGATCTCTGGAAACACCATATATTTT
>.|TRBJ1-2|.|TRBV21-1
CASSNSEWGYTF
TGTGCCAGCAGCAATTCTGAGTGGGGCTACACCTTC
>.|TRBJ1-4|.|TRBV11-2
CASSPSLQRGQEKLFF
TGTGCCAGCAGCCCTTCGTTACAGCGAGGGCAGGAAAAACTGTTTTTT
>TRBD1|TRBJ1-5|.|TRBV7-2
CASSQGQGNQPQHF
TGTGCCAGCAGCCAAGGACAGGGGAATCAGCCCCAGCATTTT
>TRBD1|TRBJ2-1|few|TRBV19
CATKGQANGNEQFF
TGTGCCACTAAAGGACAGGCGAACGGGAATGAGCAGTTCTTC
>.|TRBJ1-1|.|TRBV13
CASSGNTEAFF
TGTGCCAGCAGCGGGAACACTGAAGCTTTCTTT
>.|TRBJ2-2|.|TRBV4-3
CASSQDEAGTPNTGELFF
TGCGCCAGCAGCCAAGACGAGGCCGGGACCCCGAACACCGGGGAGCTGTTTTTT
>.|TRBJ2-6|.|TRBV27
CASSWLSGANVLTF
TGTGCCAGCAGTTGGCTGTCTGGGGCCAACGTCCTGACTTTC
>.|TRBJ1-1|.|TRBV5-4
CASSSWTEAFF
TGTGCCAGCAGCTCCTGGACTGAAGCTTTCTTT
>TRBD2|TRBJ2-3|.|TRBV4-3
CASSQVVRDRMTSGKVYF
TGCGCCAGCAGCCAAGTCGTCCGGGACAGGATGACTAGCGGGAAAGTGTATTTT
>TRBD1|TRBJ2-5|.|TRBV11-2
CASSSYFTGVETQYF
TGTGCCAGCAGCTCCTACTTCACAGGGGTCGAGACCCAGTACTTC
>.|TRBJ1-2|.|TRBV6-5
CASSIGRADGYTF
TGTGCCAGCAGTATTGGCAGGGCGGATGGCTACACCTTC
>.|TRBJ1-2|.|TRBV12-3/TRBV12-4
CASSLDRNGYTF
TGTGCCAGCAGTCTCGACAGGAATGGCTACACCTTC
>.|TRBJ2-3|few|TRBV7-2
CASKEEFGTDTQYF
TGTGCCAGCAAGGAGGAGTTTGGAACAGATACGCAGTATTTT
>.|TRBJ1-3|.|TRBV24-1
CATSDLLRGGRSSGNTIYF
TGTGCCACCAGTGATTTGCTTCGGGGCGGCCGGAGCTCTGGAAACACCATATATTTT
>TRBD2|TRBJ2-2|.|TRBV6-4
CASSSLAGGDGELFF
TGTGCCAGCAGCTCTCTAGCGGGAGGAGACGGGGAGCTGTTTTTT
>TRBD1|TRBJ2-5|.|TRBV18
CASSPGQGETQYF
TGTGCCAGCTCCCCGGGACAGGGGGAGACCCAGTACTTC